These 20 T cell receptor beta chains originate from one sample sequenced in a study of blood T cell repertoires in COVID-19. Assay: immunoSEQ multiplex PCR; the TCRdb copy retains only in-frame clones and omits some. The sample gives 280,000 or so clones, approximately 81% of which show up once; under 3% is in the top ten. Sample: PBMCs or T cells enriched from blood (not recorded which). All receptors come from a woman aged 45-65 years who had recovered from COVID-19.

The genes are TRBV27 and TRBJ2-7; TRBD1 agrees at 9 bases. This CDR3 contains 14 residues. Trimming at V came to 9 bases and at J to 6 bases, leaving 12 bases not matched to a gene. Per the germline V gene, CDR1 is MNHEY and CDR2 is SMNVEV (reference sequence). CDR3 nucleotide sequence: TGTGCCAGTCGACCGGGACAGGGAGGACTCGAGCAGTACTTC. It encodes CASRPGQGGLEQYF.

The gene calls are TRBV6-5 and TRBJ1-6; the D is unclear. Trimming removed 6 bases from V and 0 bases from J, with 6 bases in between. The germline gives CDR1 MNHEY, CDR2 SVGAGI. CDR3 length equals 14 residues. The CDR3: CASRKSSYNSPLHF. The CDR3 coding sequence is TGTGCCAGCAGGAAGAGCTCCTATAATTCACCCCTCCACTTT.

This clone was seen a handful of times. The chain uses TRBV19 and TRBJ1-1; 9 nucleotides match TRBD1. The CDR3 has 14 residues. Trimming cost V 6 bases and J 4 bases; bases outside gene matches: 6. The germline V gene encodes CDR1 LNHDA and CDR2 SQIVND (reference sequence). The CDR3 sequence: CASREQGAPTEAFF. As DNA, the CDR3 is TGTGCCAGTAGAGAACAGGGGGCGCCCACTGAAGCTTTCTTT.

The rearrangement joins TRBV30 to TRBJ2-7; possibly TRBD1 for D (6 bases). The CDR3 runs 12 residues. Trimming took off 2 bases at V and 6 bases at J, with 11 bases between the two ends. Germline V lookup: CDR1 GTSNPN, CDR2 SVGIG (reference sequence). Here the CDR3 reads CAWSSAGVEQYF. The CDR3 DNA reads as TGTGCCTGGAGTTCTGCAGGGGTCGAGCAGTACTTC.

This clone was recorded only once. DNA for the CDR3: TGTGCCAGCAGCCGGGGACAGACCAATAATTCACCCCTCCACTTT. It translates to CASSRGQTNNSPLHF. The gene calls are TRBV7-9 and TRBJ1-6, with 7 bases that match TRBD1. Germline V gene data show CDR1 as SEHNR and CDR2 as FQNEAQ (reference sequence). J lost 5 bases, V lost 5 bases, and 6 bases had no gene match. CDR3 length: 15 residues.

The chain links TRBV7-6 to TRBJ2-7; 7 nucleotides line up with TRBD2. CDR1 and CDR2 from the germline V gene are SGHVS and FNYEAQ. J lost 6 bases, V lost 5 bases, and 7 bases had no gene match. There are 13 residues in the CDR3. CDR3 in DNA: TGTGCCAGCAGCACCGGGACTAATGGCGAGCAGTACTTC. It specifies CASSTGTNGEQYF.

The chain couples TRBV19 to TRBJ1-6; 9 positions match TRBD1. V lost 6 bases to trimming and J lost 7 bases; unmatched junction nucleotides: 7. Looked up from germline, CDR1 is LNHDA and CDR2 is SQIVND (reference sequence). CDR3 length: 15 amino acids. The CDR3 sequence is CASSGTGQGNSPLHF. Here the CDR3 DNA reads TGTGCCAGTAGCGGTACGGGACAGGGCAATTCACCCCTCCACTTT.

The chain joins TRBV18 to TRBJ1-1, with 9 bases that match TRBD1. CDR3 length equals 17 residues. Germline V gene data show CDR1 as KGHSH and CDR2 as LQKENI. Unmatched junction bases numbered 11, after V lost 2 bases and J lost 4 bases. The CDR3 sequence: CASSPVLQQGASTEAFF. CDR3 nucleotides: TGTGCCAGCTCACCAGTCCTCCAACAGGGGGCGAGCACTGAAGCTTTCTTT.

The chain employs TRBV2 and TRBJ1-6; possibly TRBD1 for D (5 bases). CDR1 and CDR2 (germline): SNHLY, FYNNEI. CDR3 length equals 14 residues. V was clipped by 7 bases and J by 10 bases, with 17 bases between them. The CDR3 nucleotides are TGTGCCAGCACTTTGTCAACTCAGGGATCACCCCTCCACTTT. Its protein is CASTLSTQGSPLHF.

The chain carries TRBV18 and TRBJ2-1; 10 bases align to TRBD1. This CDR3 region has 16 residues. Trimming removed 6 bases from V and 3 bases from J; junction bases left unmatched: 8. CDR1 is KGHSH and CDR2 is LQKENI in the germline V gene. The CDR3 region has the DNA TGTGCCAGCTCCGAAGGGACAGGGGTTCGCTACAATGAGCAGTTCTTC. Translating gives CASSEGTGVRYNEQFF.

The chain has TRBV7-2 and TRBJ2-5; 8 bases align to TRBD1. The CDR3 is 13 residues long. Unmatched junction bases numbered 2, after V lost 4 bases and J lost 4 bases. CDR1 and CDR2 from the germline V gene are SGHTA and FQGNSA. The CDR3 reads CASSWTGSETQYF. The DNA of the CDR3 is TGTGCCAGCAGCTGGACAGGGTCAGAGACCCAGTACTTC.

This clone was picked up one time. The V and J genes are TRBV7-9 and TRBJ2-3; D perhaps matches TRBD2 (6 bases). CDR3 length equals 16 residues. CDR1 is SEHNR and CDR2 is FQNEAQ in the germline V gene (reference sequence). The V end was cut by 6 bases, the J end by 2 bases, with 18 bases between. CDR3 nucleotides: TGTGCCAGCAGTTCTCCGGGACTTATATTCACAGATACGCAGTATTTT. Translation: CASSSPGLIFTDTQYF.

The chain employs TRBV29-1 and TRBJ1-5; D not certain. CDR3 length equals 14 residues. V was cut by 4 bases and J by 5 bases, with 15 bases left in between. The germline CDR1 and CDR2 sequences are SQVTM and ANQGSEA. The CDR3 loop is CSVGSSPGDQPQHF. CDR3 in DNA: TGCAGCGTTGGATCGTCGCCAGGCGATCAGCCCCAGCATTTT.

V and J are TRBV18 and TRBJ2-1; weak D call: TRBD1 (6 bases). The V gene lost 6 bases and the J gene lost 0 bases, with 12 bases spanning the gap. There are 15 residues in the CDR3. In germline, CDR1 is KGHSH, CDR2 LQKENI. In DNA, the CDR3 is TGTGCCAGCTCGCGACAGGAGAGCTCCTACAATGAGCAGTTCTTC. Translated: CASSRQESSYNEQFF.

The chain uses TRBV7-9 and TRBJ1-4; 7 positions agree with TRBD1. V shed 3 bases, J shed 4 bases, and the junction held 2 bases outside the gene matches. Germline V gives CDR1 SEHNR, CDR2 FQNEAQ (reference sequence). The CDR3 runs to 14 residues. The CDR3 sequence is CASSFRDSNEKLFF. The CDR3 DNA follows: TGTGCCAGCAGCTTCCGGGACAGTAATGAAAAACTGTTTTTT.

Remarks on this clone: Other DNA sequences in this sample translate to the same CDR3. J is TRBJ2-2 and V is TRBV28; 7 nucleotides line up with TRBD1. The CDR3 has 15 residues. CDR1 MDHEN and CDR2 SYDVKM come from the germline V gene. Trimming at V came to 6 bases and at J to 2 bases, leaving 6 bases not matched to a gene. The CDR3 bases are TGTGCCAGCAGATCCGGGACAGAAAACACCGGGGAGCTGTTTTTT. Translation gives CASRSGTENTGELFF.

V and J are TRBV19 and TRBJ1-5; D remains unclear. The CDR3 covers 16 residues. Germline assignment: CDR1 LNHDA and CDR2 SQIVND (reference sequence). V dropped 3 bases and J dropped 0 bases, with 12 bases sitting between them. CDR3 sequence: CASSILTSYSNQPQHF. In DNA, the CDR3 is TGTGCCAGTAGTATCCTGACTAGCTATAGCAATCAGCCCCAGCATTTT. The full variable domain, completed using reference TRBV19 and TRBJ1-5, is DGGITQSPKYLFRKEGQNVTLSCEQNLNHDAMYWYRQDPGQGLRLIYYSQIVNDFQKGDIAEGYSVSREKKESFPLTVTSAQKNPTAFYLCASSILTSYSNQPQHFGDGTRLSIL.

V gene TRBV7-9 combines with J gene TRBJ1-4; 8 bases are shared with TRBD1. The V segment lost 3 bases and the J segment 8 bases; nucleotides outside the gene matches: 11. This CDR3 contains 16 residues. Germline-derived CDR1 and CDR2 are SEHNR and FQNEAQ (reference sequence). For the CDR3, the DNA is TGTGCCAGCAGCTTTTCCGACAGGGGAAGAGGAGAAAAACTGTTTTTT. This gives the protein CASSFSDRGRGEKLFF. Together with reference TRBV7-9 and TRBJ1-4, the CDR3 gives the full variable domain: DTGVSQNPRHKITKRGQNVTFRCDPISEHNRLYWYRQTLGQGPEFLTYFQNEAQLEKSRLLSDRFSAERPKGSFSTLEIQRTEQGDSAMYLCASSFSDRGRGEKLFFGSGTQLSVL.

The rearrangement uses TRBV4-1 and TRBJ2-5, with TRBD2 matching over 7 bases. V was pared by 1 base and J by 4 bases, with 3 bases of the junction left unmatched. CDR3 length: 14 residues. CDR1 is MGHRA, CDR2 YSYEKL, per germline. In DNA form, the CDR3 reads TGCGCCAGCAGCCAAGTGGGACTAAGAGAGACCCAGTACTTC. Its translation is CASSQVGLRETQYF.

The CDR3 DNA sequence: TGTGCCAGCAGTTTGGTCGGGACATACGAGCAGTACTTC. This sequence encodes CASSLVGTYEQYF. This chain uses TRBV12-3 or TRBV12-4 with TRBJ2-7; D might be TRBD1 (6 bases). Trimming took 3 bases from V and 4 from J, leaving 10 bases between them. The CDR3 loop spans 13 amino acids.